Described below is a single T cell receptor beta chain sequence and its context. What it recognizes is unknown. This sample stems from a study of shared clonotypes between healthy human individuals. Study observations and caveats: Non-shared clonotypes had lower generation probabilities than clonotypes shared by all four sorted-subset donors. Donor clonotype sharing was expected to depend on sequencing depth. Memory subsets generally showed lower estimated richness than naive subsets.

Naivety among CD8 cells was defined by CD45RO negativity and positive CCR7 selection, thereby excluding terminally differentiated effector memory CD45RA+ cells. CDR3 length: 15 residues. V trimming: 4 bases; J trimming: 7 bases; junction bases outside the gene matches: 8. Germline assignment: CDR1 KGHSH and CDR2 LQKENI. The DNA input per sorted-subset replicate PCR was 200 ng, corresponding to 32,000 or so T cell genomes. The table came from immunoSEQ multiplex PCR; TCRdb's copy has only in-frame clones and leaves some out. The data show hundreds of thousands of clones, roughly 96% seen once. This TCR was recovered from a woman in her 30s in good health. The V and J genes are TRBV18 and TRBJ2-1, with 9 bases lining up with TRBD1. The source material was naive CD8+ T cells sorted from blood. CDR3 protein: CASSQGQGRVNEQFF. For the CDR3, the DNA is TGTGCCAGCTCACAGGGACAGGGCCGTGTAAATGAGCAGTTCTTC.